This entry lists 15 T cell receptor beta chains sequenced from one sample in a study of shared clonotypes between healthy human individuals. Only in-frame clones appear in the TCRdb table, and some are missing; sequencing was by immunoSEQ multiplex PCR. The sample yields around 510,000 clones, 95% to 97% seen once. Sequencing was performed on naive CD4+ T cells sorted from blood. Described subset: CD45RA+ positively selected. The receptors stem from a woman in her 30s in good health.

This chain connects TRBV11-2 to TRBJ2-2; D unclear. The CDR3 spans 14 residues. V lost 1 base to trimming and J lost 4 bases, with 7 bases between them. The V gene's germline CDR1 is SGHAT and CDR2 FQNNGV. The CDR3 DNA follows: TGTGCCAGCAGCTTAGTGCGGACCACCGGGGAGCTGTTTTTT. It encodes CASSLVRTTGELFF.

For this clone: The germline gene is not matched at one end of the junction; a read error may be the cause. Within the sample, other DNA sequences also encode this same CDR3. The chain has TRBV5-4 and TRBJ2-7; the D gene is possibly TRBD2 (5 bases). The CDR3 is 13 amino acids. Looked up from germline, CDR1 is SGHNT and CDR2 is YYREEE (reference sequence). CDR3 in amino acids: CASRRTGTYEQYF. The CDR3 DNA sequence: TGTGCCAGCAGAAGGACGGGAACATACGAGCAATACTTC.

V is TRBV18 and J is TRBJ1-1; unclear D gene. The CDR3 runs to 15 residues. V was shortened by 2 bases and J by 2 bases, with 12 bases between the two germline ends. Per the germline V gene, CDR1 is KGHSH and CDR2 is LQKENI. The CDR3 spells CASSPDGEGNTEAFF. CDR3 bases: TGTGCCAGCTCACCAGATGGAGAAGGAAACACTGAAGCTTTCTTT.

V usage is TRBV5-6 and J usage is TRBJ2-7; tentatively, D is TRBD1 (5 bases). The CDR3 loop spans 13 amino acids. Trimming shortened V by 4 bases and J by 0 bases, and 8 bases separated the two germline ends. CDR1 is SGHDT and CDR2 is YYEEEE in the germline V gene. In DNA, the CDR3 is TGTGCCAGCAGCATGACAGCCTCCTACGAGCAGTACTTC. It is translated as CASSMTASYEQYF. Together with reference TRBV5-6 and TRBJ2-7, the CDR3 gives the full variable domain: DAGVTQSPTHLIKTRGQQVTLRCSPKSGHDTVSWYQQALGQGPQFIFQYYEEEERQRGNFPDRFSGHQFPNYSSELNVNALLLGDSALYLCASSMTASYEQYFGPGTRLTVT.

The chain links TRBV21-1 to TRBJ2-1. TRBV21-1 is described as a pseudogene. The CDR3 loop spans 12 amino acids. The CDR3 nucleotides read TGTGCCCGAGGGACGGGTCACAATGAGCAGTTCTTC. Its protein product is CARGTGHNEQFF.

Points on this clone: At the DNA level, this CDR3 is encoded by other sequences in the same sample as well. The chain recombines TRBV5-1 with TRBJ2-7; D possibly matches TRBD1 or TRBD2 (6 bases each). CDR3 length: 14 residues. Germline CDR1 is SGHRS and CDR2 is YFSETQ. The ends were cut back, 0 bases at V and 1 base at J, with 8 bases in the middle. CDR3 DNA: TGCGCCAGCAGCTTGGAAGGGGGGTCCTACGAGCAGTACTTC. This codes for CASSLEGGSYEQYF.

The chain carries TRBV6-5 and TRBJ1-2; no clear D. The CDR3 loop spans 13 amino acids. Germline V gene lookup returns CDR1 MNHEY and CDR2 SVGAGI. V dropped 4 bases and J dropped 8 bases, with 14 bases sitting between them. CDR3 bases: TGTGCCAGCAGTTTACCGGGGTATCGCGGCTACACCTTC. Translating it yields CASSLPGYRGYTF.

This chain connects TRBV28 to TRBJ1-3; TRBD1 aligns across 9 bases. CDR3 length: 16 residues. Germline V gives CDR1 MDHEN, CDR2 SYDVKM. The V gene end was trimmed by 6 bases and the J gene end by 0 bases; junction bases not matched to a gene: 6. The CDR3 protein is CASSITGQGSGNTIYF. The CDR3 region has the DNA TGTGCCAGCAGCATCACGGGACAGGGCTCTGGAAACACCATATATTTT.

The chain is built from TRBV29-1 and TRBJ2-1; 8 bases fit TRBD2. The CDR3 runs 15 residues. The germline gives CDR1 SQVTM, CDR2 ANQGSEA. V shed 1 base, J shed 9 bases, and the junction held 11 bases outside the gene matches. In DNA, the CDR3 is TGCAGCGTTGAAGCCAGCCATACCGGGGGGGGTGAGCAGTTCTTC. This codes for CSVEASHTGGGEQFF.

The rearrangement uses TRBV5-4 and TRBJ2-3; D tentatively fits TRBD1 or TRBD2 (5 bases each). CDR1 is SGHNT, CDR2 YYREEE, per germline (reference sequence). V gave up 5 bases and J gave up 5 bases, with 15 bases separating them. There are 14 residues in the CDR3. The CDR3 nucleotides read TGTGCCAGCAGTTTAACCGGGGCCGTAGATACGCAGTATTTT. Protein product: CASSLTGAVDTQYF.

This chain uses TRBV2 with TRBJ2-1; 14 positions agree with TRBD2. The junction had 8 bases not matched to a gene; V was cut back by 4 bases and J by 6 bases. The germline CDR1 and CDR2 sequences are SNHLY and FYNNEI. The CDR3 totals 17 residues. CDR3 protein: CASSGGLGTSGSNEQFF. As DNA, the CDR3 is TGTGCCAGCAGTGGGGGTTTGGGGACTAGCGGGAGCAATGAGCAGTTCTTC.

The gene calls are TRBV25-1 and TRBJ1-5, with D maybe TRBD1 (5 bases). The germline gives CDR1 MGHDK, CDR2 SYGVNS. Trimming left V 6 bases short and J 6 bases short, with 15 bases between. The length of the CDR3 is 14 residues. Here the CDR3 DNA reads TGTGCCAGCAGCCGGGGGGTCGGGTTTCAGCCCCAGCATTTT. Translation: CASSRGVGFQPQHF.

This chain uses TRBV5-1 with TRBJ2-5; D may be TRBD1 (5 bases). CDR3 length: 15 residues. Trimming pared 2 bases from V and 0 bases from J, leaving 11 bases between. From germline, CDR1 is SGHRS and CDR2 YFSETQ. The CDR3 coding sequence is TGCGCCAGCAGCTTAGGGGCAATAGACCAAGAGACCCAGTACTTC. It translates to CASSLGAIDQETQYF.

The chain uses TRBV28 and TRBJ2-4, with 7 bases lining up with TRBD2. CDR3 length: 20 amino acids. Trimming cost V 1 base and J 3 bases; bases outside gene matches: 18. Germline CDR1 is MDHEN and CDR2 is SYDVKM. The CDR3 nucleotides are TGTGCCAGCAGTTTATTTCTCGGTCGGCTAGCGGAGAGGGTCAAAAACATTCAGTACTTC. Its protein product is CASSLFLGRLAERVKNIQYF.

The rearrangement links TRBV12-5 to TRBJ2-7; a possible D gene is TRBD1 (6 bases). This CDR3 spans 15 amino acids. Per germline, CDR1 LGHNT and CDR2 FRNRAP. Trimming left V 4 bases short and J 3 bases short, with 16 bases between. The chain's CDR3 is CASGYDRSSSYEQYF. CDR3 DNA sequence: TGTGCTAGTGGTTACGACAGGTCGTCAAGCTACGAGCAGTACTTC.